A single sample is the source of the 11 T cell receptor beta chains below, sequenced in a study of T-cell reconstitution after alpha-beta-depleted transplantation in children. Unique molecular identifiers were used in preparing the TCRbeta library. TCRdb reprocessed the PCR reads with MiXCR, giving one entry per CDR3 protein. The repertoire holds approximately 1,000,000 distinct CDR3 sequences, with roughly 29% as singletons. The specimen was PBMCs, mostly from graft donor cells, collected 360 days after TCRalphabeta/CD19-depleted stem cell transplant. The receptors originated from a boy under two years old who had a stem cell transplant for SCID, so the T cells may come from the graft donor.

The J gene is TRBJ2-2, the V gene TRBV5-5; D unclear. The CDR3 has 16 amino acids. CDR1 and CDR2 (germline): SGHKS, YYEKEE (reference sequence). V gave up 0 bases and J gave up 0 bases, with 9 bases separating them. CDR3 in DNA: TGTGCCAGCAGCTTGGGTCAGTTCGCGAACACCGGGGAGCTGTTTTTT. Amino acid sequence: CASSLGQFANTGELFF.

The chain carries TRBV12-3 or TRBV12-4 and TRBJ2-6; D unresolved. The CDR3 runs to 15 residues. The V gene lost 3 bases and the J gene lost 1 base, with 7 bases spanning the gap. In DNA form, the CDR3 reads TGTGCCAGCAGTTTCCCTGTATCTGGGGCCAACGTCCTGACTTTC. This sequence encodes CASSFPVSGANVLTF.

This clonotype was recorded a few times. The rearrangement links TRBV20-1 to TRBJ1-5; 9 bases are a match to TRBD1. V trimming: 5 bases; J trimming: 4 bases; junction bases outside the gene matches: 6. Germline V CDR1 and CDR2: DFQATT, SNEGSKA (reference sequence). The CDR3 loop spans 14 amino acids. CDR3 protein: CSAQGQGRNQPQHF. The CDR3 DNA reads as TGCAGTGCTCAGGGACAGGGACGAAATCAGCCCCAGCATTTT.

This clonotype was observed many times. The rearrangement uses TRBV9 and TRBJ1-1, with D possibly TRBD1 on 6 matching bases. Per the germline V gene, CDR1 is SGDLS and CDR2 is YYNGEE. The CDR3 contains 14 residues. The V end was cut by 4 bases, the J end by 2 bases, with 12 bases between. CDR3 in amino acids: CASSPRGTNTEAFF. DNA for the CDR3: TGTGCCAGCAGCCCCAGAGGGACAAACACTGAAGCTTTCTTT.

The V call is TRBV28, the J call TRBJ2-3, with unresolved D. V lost 6 bases and J 12 bases, leaving 19 bases between the germline ends. The CDR3 consists of 13 residues. In germline, CDR1 is MDHEN, CDR2 SYDVKM. The CDR3 sequence is CASRSWPGPDQYF. The CDR3 DNA reads as TGTGCCAGCAGGAGTTGGCCCGGGCCAGACCAGTATTTT.

The sample holds many counts of this clonotype. The chain joins TRBV6-5 to TRBJ1-1; D is unresolved. This CDR3 is 15 amino acids long. Trimming cost V 1 base and J 6 bases, with 15 bases left between them. From germline, CDR1 is MNHEY and CDR2 SVGAGI. The CDR3: CASSYFLSTRAEAFF. The CDR3 DNA sequence: TGTGCCAGCAGTTACTTCCTTTCCACGCGGGCTGAAGCTTTCTTT.

V and J are TRBV20-1 and TRBJ2-5, with 8 bases matching TRBD1. CDR1 and CDR2 (germline): DFQATT, SNEGSKA (reference sequence). V gave up 5 bases and J gave up 5 bases; unmatched junction bases: 10. The CDR3 length is 14 residues. The CDR3 coding sequence is TGCAGTGCTGTCCCGGGACAGGCTGCCGAGACCCAGTACTTC. This encodes CSAVPGQAAETQYF.

This clonotype was seen a few times. The chain joins TRBV12-3 or TRBV12-4 to TRBJ1-6; D is unclear. Trimming removed 4 bases at V and 9 bases at J, with 7 bases between. CDR3 length: 12 residues. The CDR3 protein is CASSWAVSPLHF. CDR3 nucleotides: TGTGCCAGCAGTTGGGCGGTTTCACCCCTCCACTTT.

This chain links TRBV7-2 with TRBJ2-2; D remains unclear. CDR3 size: 16 residues. With 1 base removed from V and 8 bases from J, the gap between germline ends came to 17 bases. Germline V gene sequence: CDR1 SGHTA, CDR2 FQGNSA. CDR3 protein: CASSLVGPSGAGELFF. The CDR3, as DNA: TGTGCCAGCAGCTTAGTCGGTCCGTCAGGCGCGGGGGAGCTGTTTTTT.

The chain employs TRBV10-3 and TRBJ2-1; the D call may be TRBD1 or TRBD2 (6 bases each). The V end was cut by 6 bases, the J end by 8 bases, with 20 bases between. Germline CDR1 is ENHRY and CDR2 is SYGVKD. The CDR3 spans 15 residues. The CDR3 DNA follows: TGTGCCATCAGGGAAGGGGGGCTGTCCACGGATGAGCAGTTCTTC. Translation gives CAIREGGLSTDEQFF.

J is TRBJ1-1 and V is TRBV29-1, with D uncertain. Germline V gene lookup returns CDR1 SQVTM and CDR2 ANQGSEA. CDR3 length: 13 amino acids. V was cut by 1 base and J by 10 bases, with 16 bases left in between. The CDR3 protein is CSVEGGLGLGAFF. In nucleotides, the CDR3 is TGCAGCGTTGAAGGCGGTTTAGGGCTCGGAGCTTTCTTT.